This is a list of T cell receptor beta chains from one sample in a study of blood T cell repertoires in COVID-19. Sequencing used immunoSEQ multiplex PCR; TCRdb keeps in-frame clones, though not all of them. The sample comprises more than 250,000 clones, 89% of which are singletons, and under 8% rests with the top ten. Sequenced material: peripheral blood. The source is a man between 18 and 29 years old who had recovered from COVID-19. The CDR3 runs from the conserved cysteine through the conserved F or W. The D gene is left open where the match is weak. The size of a clone is reported for some rows only, either as once, few or many, or as a class for expanded clones.

>TRBJ2-7|TRBD1|TRBV5-1|.
CASSLGSGTGIAEQYF
TGCGCCAGCAGCTTGGGGTCGGGGACAGGGATCGCCGAGCAGTACTTC
>TRBJ2-1|TRBD2|TRBV5-1|.
CASSLVSGRFDEQFF
TGCGCCAGCAGCTTGGTCAGCGGGAGGTTCGATGAGCAGTTCTTC
>TRBJ1-3|.|TRBV3-1/TRBV3-2|.
CASSQGLSGNTIYF
TGTGCCAGCAGCCAAGGACTCTCTGGAAACACCATATATTTT
>TRBJ1-1|.|TRBV30|.
CAWSVQGRGSAFF
TGTGCCTGGAGTGTACAGGGCAGGGGTTCAGCTTTCTTT
>TRBJ1-5|TRBD1|TRBV18|.
CASSTGTGFQPQHF
TGTGCCAGCTCAACCGGGACAGGGTTTCAGCCCCAGCATTTT
>TRBJ2-1|.|TRBV10-3|.
CAISDPSNGRFYNEQFF
TGTGCCATCAGTGACCCTAGCAACGGAAGGTTCTACAATGAGCAGTTCTTC
>TRBJ2-5|.|TRBV12-3/TRBV12-4|.
CASSGNSQETQYF
TGTGCCAGCAGTGGCAACAGTCAAGAGACCCAGTACTTC
>TRBJ1-1|TRBD1|TRBV2|.
CASSPGTANTEAFF
TGTGCCAGCAGTCCCGGGACAGCGAACACTGAAGCTTTCTTT
>TRBJ1-4|.|TRBV5-4|.
CASSRQTENEKLFF
TGTGCCAGCAGCCGACAGACGGAGAATGAAAAACTGTTTTTT
>TRBJ2-2|TRBD1|TRBV5-1|.
CASSFGTGGKLNTGELFF
TGCGCCAGCAGCTTTGGGACAGGGGGAAAACTGAACACCGGGGAGCTGTTTTTT
>TRBJ2-7|.|TRBV12-3/TRBV12-4|.
CASSTSRGGEQYF
.
>TRBJ2-1|TRBD2|TRBV19|.
CASSRTLTSGRDEQFF
TGTGCCAGTAGTCGCACCCTGACTAGCGGGAGGGATGAGCAGTTCTTC
>TRBJ2-7|.|TRBV27|.
CASSRQVWYEQYF
TGTGCCAGCAGTCGGCAGGTCTGGTACGAGCAGTACTTC
>TRBJ2-7|.|TRBV7-9|.
CASSFGGEIYEQYF
TGTGCCAGCAGCTTTGGAGGGGAAATCTACGAGCAGTACTTC
>TRBJ2-4|.|TRBV18|.
CASSPSGDIQYF
TGTGCCAGCTCACCATCAGGGGACATTCAGTACTTC
>TRBJ2-7|TRBD1|TRBV27|once
CASSPGQGYEQYF
TGTGCCAGCAGTCCGGGACAGGGGTACGAGCAGTACTTC
>TRBJ2-1|.|TRBV29-1|.
CSGVQTRSYNEQFF
TGCAGCGGGGTACAGACCCGCTCCTACAATGAGCAGTTCTTC
>TRBJ1-1|.|TRBV12-3/TRBV12-4|.
CASILPGGSEAFF
TGTGCCAGCATTCTACCCGGGGGTTCTGAAGCTTTCTTT
>TRBJ2-5|.|TRBV5-1|few
CASSDGQETQYF
TGCGCCAGCAGCGACGGGCAAGAGACCCAGTACTTC
>TRBJ2-5|TRBD1|TRBV5-1|.
CASSSGTGGQETQYF
TGCGCCAGCAGCTCCGGGACAGGGGGCCAAGAGACCCAGTACTTC
>TRBJ2-1|.|TRBV13|.
CASSLGGRGSYNEQFF
TGTGCCAGCAGCTTAGGGGGGCGGGGTTCCTACAATGAGCAGTTCTTC
>TRBJ1-6|.|TRBV27|.
CASSPNSGALHF
TGTGCCAGCAGTCCAAACAGTGGTGCCCTCCACTTT
>TRBJ1-2|.|TRBV2|.
CASSWGMRVDYGYTF
TGTGCCAGCAGTTGGGGCATGCGCGTAGACTATGGCTACACCTTC
>TRBJ2-1|.|TRBV4-2|once
CASSQTFAGLISYNEQFF
TGTGCCAGCAGCCAGACGTTCGCGGGGCTGATCTCCTACAATGAGCAGTTCTTC
>TRBJ1-2|TRBD1|TRBV4-2|.
CASSQGGGTGSQGYGYTF
TGTGCCAGCAGCCAAGGGGGCGGGACAGGGAGCCAGGGCTATGGCTACACCTTC
>TRBJ2-1|TRBD2|TRBV30|once
CAWSGRRLAGGPRSYNEQFF
TGTGCCTGGAGTGGGAGGCGGCTAGCGGGAGGGCCACGCTCCTACAATGAGCAGTTCTTC
>TRBJ2-1|.|TRBV11-2|.
CASSLGGQREQFF
TGTGCCAGCAGCTTAGGAGGCCAAAGAGAGCAGTTCTTC
>TRBJ2-3|TRBD2|TRBV7-3|.
CASCPGRGSTDTQYF
TGTGCCAGCTGCCCGGGGCGGGGGAGCACAGATACGCAGTATTTT
>TRBJ2-3|TRBD2|TRBV30|.
CAWSGASGVDTQYF
TGTGCCTGGAGTGGGGCTAGCGGCGTAGATACGCAGTATTTT
>TRBJ1-2|TRBD1|TRBV19|.
CASSPRRDSLYGYTF
TGTGCCAGTAGTCCCCGTCGGGACAGCCTCTATGGCTACACCTTC
>TRBJ1-1|.|TRBV19|.
CASSIGQGGTEAFF
TGTGCCAGTAGTATAGGCCAGGGAGGAACTGAAGCTTTCTTT
>TRBJ2-3|TRBD1|TRBV5-1|once
CASSDRATSTDTQYF
TGCGCCAGCAGCGACAGGGCAACTAGCACAGATACGCAGTATTTT
>TRBJ1-2|.|TRBV25-1|.
CASSESYSNYGYTF
TGTGCCAGCAGTGAATCATACAGTAACTATGGCTACACCTTC
>TRBJ2-5|.|TRBV2|.
CASSEGREETQYF
TGTGCCAGCAGTGAAGGCAGGGAAGAGACCCAGTACTTC
>TRBJ1-1|.|TRBV7-9|.
CASRIGGGATEAFF
TGTGCCAGCAGAATCGGGGGAGGGGCGACTGAAGCTTTCTTT
>TRBJ2-3|TRBD2|TRBV18|once
CASSPPGLAVSTDTQYF
TGTGCCAGCTCACCCCCGGGACTAGCGGTTAGCACAGATACGCAGTATTTT
>TRBJ2-5|.|TRBV10-3|.
CATLSAGGETQYF
TGTGCCACCTTAAGTGCTGGAGGGGAGACCCAGTACTTC
>TRBJ1-6|TRBD1|TRBV5-1|.
CASSSQGVDNSPLHF
TGCGCCAGCAGCTCCCAGGGGGTTGATAATTCACCCCTCCACTTT
>TRBJ2-1|TRBD2|TRBV5-5|.
CASIPTSGLLEQFF
TGTGCCAGCATCCCGACTAGCGGGCTTCTTGAGCAGTTCTTC
>TRBJ1-5|.|TRBV18|.
CASSPNARAAGNQPQHF
TGTGCCAGCTCACCAAATGCAAGGGCAGCGGGAAATCAGCCCCAGCATTTT
>TRBJ2-7|TRBD2|TRBV10-3|.
CAISESRLAGSSYEQYF
TGTGCCATCAGTGAGTCGAGACTAGCGGGATCTTCTTACGAGCAGTACTTC
>TRBJ2-1|TRBD2|TRBV5-4|.
CATNGLASVSQHEQFF
TGTGCCACCAACGGACTAGCTAGTGTTTCCCAACATGAGCAGTTCTTC
>TRBJ1-4|TRBD1|TRBV7-9|.
CASSPRDRANEKLFF
TGTGCCAGCAGCCCGCGGGACAGGGCCAATGAAAAACTGTTTTTT